What follows are 20 T cell receptor beta chains derived from one specimen sequenced in a study of T cell changes during pregnancy in multiple sclerosis. TCRdb's copy holds only in-frame clones and misses some; the assay was immunoSEQ multiplex PCR. The sample yields 35,000 to 40,000 clones, over 90% seen once. The input for sequencing was CD4+ T cells from peripheral blood mononuclear cells, taken in the second trimester of pregnancy. Every receptor here comes from a female donor with multiple sclerosis, enrolled in a pregnancy study.

The chain links TRBV11-2 to TRBJ2-3; 9 bases are a match to TRBD1. The CDR3 extends over 17 amino acids. CDR1 and CDR2 (germline): SGHAT, FQNNGV. V was clipped by 5 bases and J by 3 bases; unmatched bases: 12. This chain's CDR3 is CASSPSPTGGRTDTQYF. The CDR3 bases are TGTGCCAGCAGCCCCTCCCCAACAGGGGGCAGGACAGATACGCAGTATTTT. Full variable domain (rest looked up from reference TRBV11-2 and TRBJ2-3): EAGVAQSPRYKIIEKRQSVAFWCNPISGHATLYWYQQILGQGPKLLIQFQNNGVVDDSQLPKDRFSAERLKGVDSTLKIQPAKLEDSAVYLCASSPSPTGGRTDTQYFGPGTRLTVL.

This clone is a singleton in its sample. The V and J genes are TRBV5-4 and TRBJ2-3; D possibly corresponds to TRBD1 (6 bases). This CDR3 spans 15 amino acids. Trimming removed 0 bases from V and 1 base from J, with 9 bases in between. Germline loops: CDR1 SGHNT, CDR2 YYREEE (reference sequence). In DNA form, the CDR3 reads TGTGCCAGCAGCTTGGCTTCAGGGGGCACAGATACGCAGTATTTT. This gives the protein CASSLASGGTDTQYF.

This clone was observed a single time. The chain has TRBV27 and TRBJ2-5, with D possibly matching TRBD2 (6 bases). CDR1 is MNHEY, CDR2 SMNVEV, per germline (reference sequence). The CDR3 is 12 residues long. The ends were cut back, 6 bases at V and 5 bases at J, with 10 bases in the middle. The CDR3 is CASSRGSETQYF. CDR3 in DNA: TGTGCCAGCAGCCGGGGGTCTGAGACCCAGTACTTC.

This sequence joins TRBV5-5 and TRBJ2-1; 8 nucleotides agree with TRBD2. The J segment lost 3 bases and the V segment lost 4 bases, leaving 12 bases of the junction unmatched. The germline V gene encodes CDR1 SGHKS and CDR2 YYEKEE (reference sequence). The CDR3 runs 17 residues. The CDR3 spells CASSLAPTGGFYNEQFF. The CDR3 region has the DNA TGTGCCAGCAGCCTGGCCCCTACGGGGGGGTTCTACAATGAGCAGTTCTTC.

The chain joins TRBV29-1 to TRBJ1-2; 9 bases match TRBD1. Per germline, CDR1 SQVTM and CDR2 ANQGSEA. The ends lost 0 bases at V and 4 bases at J; junction bases unmatched: 3. The CDR3 sequence is 14 residues long. The CDR3 sequence: CSVEDPGQGYGYTF. The DNA for the CDR3 is TGCAGCGTTGAAGATCCGGGACAGGGCTATGGCTACACCTTC.

This chain's CDR3 is CASSATRGDTQYF. The CDR3 DNA reads as TGTGCCAGCAGTGCTACCCGAGGGGATACGCAGTATTTT. The chain couples TRBV6-1 to TRBJ2-3, with D perhaps TRBD2 (5 bases). CDR3 size: 13 residues. The ends were cut back, 4 bases at V and 6 bases at J, with 11 bases in the middle. CDR1 is MNHNS, CDR2 SASEGT, per germline.

The chain carries TRBV5-6 and TRBJ1-4; 7 bases fit TRBD1. This CDR3 is 15 amino acids long. V lost 4 bases to trimming and J lost 4 bases; unmatched junction nucleotides: 7. CDR1 and CDR2 (germline): SGHDT, YYEEEE. Here the CDR3 DNA reads TGTGCCAGCAGCATTCGACAGGGTGTTAATGAAAAACTGTTTTTT. Amino acid sequence: CASSIRQGVNEKLFF.

The table lists this clone with a count of one. The chain has TRBV19 and TRBJ2-5, with 11 bases aligning to TRBD2. From germline, CDR1 is LNHDA and CDR2 SQIVND (reference sequence). The J segment lost 5 bases and the V segment lost 3 bases, leaving 5 bases of the junction unmatched. The CDR3 is 15 amino acids. Written as DNA, the CDR3 is TGTGCCAGTAGTATGTCACTAGCGGGGGCGGAGACCCAGTACTTC. It yields the protein CASSMSLAGAETQYF. Variable domain in full (rest from reference TRBV19 and TRBJ2-5): DGGITQSPKYLFRKEGQNVTLSCEQNLNHDAMYWYRQDPGQGLRLIYYSQIVNDFQKGDIAEGYSVSREKKESFPLTVTSAQKNPTAFYLCASSMSLAGAETQYFGPGTRLLVL.

This sequence joins TRBV9 and TRBJ2-1; no clear D. V was trimmed by 2 bases and J by 5 bases, leaving 2 bases between them. There are 11 residues in the CDR3. CDR1 and CDR2 (germline): SGDLS, YYNGEE. DNA of the CDR3: TGTGCCAGCAGCGTTAACAATGAGCAGTTCTTC. Amino acids: CASSVNNEQFF.

J is TRBJ2-7 and V is TRBV5-1, with 11 nucleotides matching TRBD1. Germline V gene lookup returns CDR1 SGHRS and CDR2 YFSETQ. CDR3 length equals 15 residues. The V segment lost 0 bases and the J segment 5 bases; nucleotides outside the gene matches: 4. The CDR3 sequence is CASSLGTGGFNEQYF. CDR3 in DNA: TGCGCCAGCAGCTTGGGGACAGGGGGCTTCAACGAGCAGTACTTC. Combining the CDR3 with reference TRBV5-1 and TRBJ2-7 gives the whole variable domain KAGVTQTPRYLIKTRGQQVTLSCSPISGHRSVSWYQQTPGQGLQFLFEYFSETQRNKGNFPGRFSGRQFSNSRSEMNVSTLELGDSALYLCASSLGTGGFNEQYFGPGTRLTVT.

With respect to this clone: Other DNA sequences from this sample encode an identical CDR3 as well. CDR3 sequence: CASRRQGNTEAFF. CDR3 bases: TGTGCCAGCAGGAGACAGGGCAACACTGAAGCTTTCTTT. V and J are TRBV2 and TRBJ1-1, with TRBD1 matching 7 bases. CDR3 size: 13 residues. V dropped 6 bases and J dropped 2; count of bases not matched to a gene: 3. Germline V gene lookup returns CDR1 SNHLY and CDR2 FYNNEI.

This chain links TRBV28 with TRBJ1-2, with 8 bases lining up with TRBD1. The germline V gene encodes CDR1 MDHEN and CDR2 SYDVKM. V was pared by 2 bases and J by 3 bases, with 5 bases of the junction left unmatched. The CDR3 sequence is 15 residues long. Here the CDR3 reads CASSLHRGGDYGYTF. The DNA of the CDR3 is TGTGCCAGCAGTTTACACAGGGGGGGGGACTATGGCTACACCTTC.

The J gene is TRBJ2-6, the V gene TRBV6-1; D gene ambiguous. The CDR3 is 14 residues long. CDR1 and CDR2 from the germline V gene are MNHNS and SASEGT. Between the trimmed V and J ends, which lost 7 bases and 0 bases, there was a span of 7 bases. The CDR3 spells CASIWASGANVLTF. Written as DNA, the CDR3 is TGTGCCAGCATCTGGGCCTCTGGGGCCAACGTCCTGACTTTC.

The chain links TRBV6-1 to TRBJ1-5; D gene uncertain. The germline gives CDR1 MNHNS, CDR2 SASEGT. Trimming stripped 0 bases from V and 4 bases from J, with 7 bases between. This CDR3 contains 14 residues. The CDR3 loop reads CASSEAHTNQPQHF. The DNA of the CDR3 is TGTGCCAGCAGTGAAGCCCATACTAATCAGCCCCAGCATTTT.

The chain links TRBV2 to TRBJ1-2; 10 bases match TRBD1. The germline CDR1 and CDR2 sequences are SNHLY and FYNNEI. This CDR3 has 17 residues. J gave up 0 bases and V 5 bases, and 9 bases lay outside the gene matches. The CDR3 sequence: CASSPRGGQGSNYGYTF. The CDR3 DNA sequence: TGTGCCAGCAGTCCACGAGGGGGACAGGGGTCTAACTATGGCTACACCTTC.

The chain combines TRBV19 with TRBJ2-2; D might be TRBD1 (6 bases). From germline, CDR1 is LNHDA and CDR2 SQIVND (reference sequence). V lost 6 bases, J lost 3 bases, and 14 bases lay in between. The CDR3 runs to 15 residues. CDR3 protein: CASRPGHQDTGELFF. CDR3 nucleotides: TGTGCCAGTAGACCGGGACATCAGGACACCGGGGAGCTGTTTTTT.

The rearrangement joins TRBV28 to TRBJ1-1, with D possibly TRBD1 on 5 matching bases. With 5 bases removed from V and 4 bases from J, the gap between germline ends came to 23 bases. CDR3 size: 17 residues. CDR1 MDHEN and CDR2 SYDVKM come from the germline V gene. This CDR3 reads CASSPAGWGRESTEAFF. The CDR3 DNA reads TGTGCCAGCAGTCCCGCGGGGTGGGGCCGGGAGAGCACTGAAGCTTTCTTT.

The V and J genes are TRBV7-3 and TRBJ2-1, with a tentative D call TRBD2 (7 bases). This CDR3 is 15 amino acids long. Trimming removed 3 bases at V and 10 bases at J, with 19 bases between. The germline V gene has CDR1 SGHTA and CDR2 FQGTGA. CDR3 in amino acids: CASSLSGGPLGEQFF. CDR3 in DNA: TGTGCCAGCAGCTTGTCCGGGGGGCCCCTGGGGGAGCAGTTCTTC.

V and J are TRBV5-1 and TRBJ2-7; 9 bases are shared with TRBD1. The CDR3 covers 13 residues. V lost 4 bases, J lost 6 bases, and 5 bases stayed unmatched. Germline V CDR1 and CDR2: SGHRS, YFSETQ. The CDR3 protein is CASSTGGLVEQYF. Here the CDR3 DNA reads TGCGCCAGCAGCACAGGGGGCTTGGTCGAGCAGTACTTC.

This rearrangement joins TRBV10-3 to TRBJ2-7; D is unclear. Germline V CDR1 and CDR2: ENHRY, SYGVKD. Deletions cut 8 bases from V and 0 bases from J, with 8 bases between. The CDR3 consists of 12 residues. CDR3 loop: CAIGRGSYEQYF. CDR3 nucleotide sequence: TGTGCCATCGGTAGAGGCTCCTACGAGCAGTACTTC.